The 10 T cell receptor beta chains reported below all come from one sample, sequenced in a study of radiotherapy plus CTLA-4 blockade in lung cancer. Clones were read by immunoSEQ multiplex PCR, and TCRdb kept only the in-frame ones, dropping some. Here the sample spans 110,000 or so clones, about 77% being singletons. This sample comprised peripheral blood, obtained from a patient treated with radiotherapy plus ipilimumab. Receptor source: a human donor with non-small cell lung cancer who had a partial response to radiotherapy plus ipilimumab.

J is TRBJ2-2 and V is TRBV6-5; no reliable D call. Germline values: CDR1 MNHEY, CDR2 SVGAGI. This CDR3 comprises 15 residues. V was trimmed by 6 bases and J by 0 bases, leaving 11 bases between them. The CDR3 protein is CASSGWATNTGELFF. CDR3 coding DNA: TGTGCCAGCAGCGGCTGGGCAACGAACACCGGGGAGCTGTTTTTT.

The chain employs TRBV6-5 and TRBJ2-2; 7 bases are a match to TRBD2. J lost 6 bases, V lost 6 bases, and 10 bases had no gene match. CDR1 MNHEY and CDR2 SVGAGI come from the germline V gene. This CDR3 region has 15 residues. Written as DNA, the CDR3 is TGTGCCAGCAGAATGGGGGTAGCGGGCTCCGGGGAGCTGTTTTTT. Protein product: CASRMGVAGSGELFF.

This rearrangement joins TRBV4-3 to TRBJ2-1; 9 nucleotides match TRBD1. V lost 1 base, J lost 8 bases, and 6 bases stayed unmatched. Germline V CDR1 and CDR2: LGHNA, YSLEER. CDR3 length equals 15 residues. The CDR3 nucleotides read TGCGCCAGCAGCCAAGCGGGACAGGGTTTCGATGAGCAGTTCTTC. Residues: CASSQAGQGFDEQFF.

This clone is termed medium-sized. The rearrangement uses TRBV7-9 and TRBJ2-7; 8 bases align to TRBD2. Germline CDR1 SEHNR, CDR2 FQNEAQ (reference sequence). CDR3 length: 16 residues. J lost 0 bases, V lost 2 bases, and 6 bases had no gene match. DNA of the CDR3: TGTGCCAGCAGCTTAAGCGGGAGTGTTAGCTCCTACGAGCAGTACTTC. Translating gives CASSLSGSVSSYEQYF.

This chain connects TRBV7-8 to TRBJ2-1, with 12 bases that match TRBD2. Germline-derived CDR1 and CDR2 are SGHVS and FQNEAQ. V lost 1 base, J lost 9 bases, and 4 bases stayed unmatched. This CDR3 contains 15 residues. The CDR3 protein is CASSLELAGGGEQFF. DNA of the CDR3: TGTGCCAGCAGCTTAGAACTAGCGGGAGGCGGTGAGCAGTTCTTC.

This clone was seen once. This chain joins TRBV5-8 and TRBJ2-5; the D is unclear. Germline assignment: CDR1 SGHTS and CDR2 YDEGEE. The V end was cut by 4 bases, the J end by 1 base, with 5 bases between. The CDR3 has 12 residues. CDR3: CASSPSQETQYF. In DNA, the CDR3 is TGTGCCAGCAGCCCCAGCCAAGAGACCCAGTACTTC.

The V gene is TRBV4-2, the J gene TRBJ2-3; D unclear. The CDR3 is 16 amino acids. With 4 bases removed from V and 0 bases from J, the gap between germline ends came to 14 bases. The V gene's germline CDR1 is LGHNA and CDR2 YNFKEQ. CDR3 residues: CASSPFGSPSTDTQYF. Here the CDR3 DNA reads TGTGCCAGCAGCCCATTCGGGTCCCCTAGCACAGATACGCAGTATTTT.

The chain has TRBV6-5 and TRBJ2-7, with 9 bases fitting TRBD1. Germline-derived CDR1 and CDR2 are MNHEY and SVGAGI. V lost 5 bases, J lost 6 bases, and 11 bases stayed unmatched. The CDR3 covers 15 residues. CDR3 sequence reads: CASSRDPGQGAEQYF. CDR3 DNA sequence: TGTGCCAGCAGTCGAGACCCGGGACAGGGTGCCGAGCAGTACTTC.

This chain uses TRBV7-9 with TRBJ1-5, with D unclear. The CDR3 totals 19 residues. The V end was cut by 1 base, the J end by 5 bases, with 24 bases between. Per the germline V gene, CDR1 is SEHNR and CDR2 is FQNEAQ (reference sequence). Written as DNA, the CDR3 is TGTGCCAGCAGCTTAGTACTTCTGGTCCATCGCGGTTTCGATCAGCCCCAGCATTTT. Encoded protein: CASSLVLLVHRGFDQPQHF.

This clone occurred a few times. The chain recombines TRBV27 with TRBJ2-7; TRBD2 matches at 11 bases. Germline CDR1 MNHEY, CDR2 SMNVEV (reference sequence). With V trimmed by 6 bases and J by 2 bases, 6 bases remained unmatched. The CDR3 totals 15 residues. The CDR3 here is CASSPGTSGTYEQYF. CDR3 bases: TGTGCCAGCAGCCCCGGGACTAGCGGAACCTACGAGCAGTACTTC.